This T cell receptor (beta chain) was identified in a study of cytomegalovirus exposure and HLA in healthy donors. In nominal health when sampled, donors likely had unrecorded immune exposures nonetheless. Study outcomes and limitations: An assumption of roughly uniform sequencing depth across donors underlay the presence/absence analyses.

Both 60 Vbeta primers and 13 Jbeta primers went into the PCR. Original handling: There were around 80 million unique TCR beta chains by a later count, and about 12 million of them were shared. Profiled with immunoSEQ multiplex PCR; TCRdb holds only in-frame clones, not every one. V and J calls and clone size are copied from that table; D and trimming were computed from the DNA. The sample holds roughly 170,000 clones, approximately 84% seen once. On this clone itself: Its matching antigen is unknown.

Input material: PBMCs. This receptor was taken from a girl aged 10 to 17 in good health and CMV-seropositive.

The CDR3, as DNA: TGTGCCAGTTCGCCGGGCCCGGGGATCTACGAGCAGTACTTC. This encodes CASSPGPGIYEQYF. V is TRBV19 and J is TRBJ2-7, with D possibly matching TRBD2 (5 bases). Looked up from germline, CDR1 is LNHDA and CDR2 is SQIVND (reference sequence). Trimming took off 8 bases at V and 3 bases at J, with 17 bases between the two ends. This CDR3 spans 14 amino acids. The full variable domain, rest sourced from reference TRBV19 and TRBJ2-7, is DGGITQSPKYLFRKEGQNVTLSCEQNLNHDAMYWYRQDPGQGLRLIYYSQIVNDFQKGDIAEGYSVSREKKESFPLTVTSAQKNPTAFYLCASSPGPGIYEQYFGPGTRLTVT.